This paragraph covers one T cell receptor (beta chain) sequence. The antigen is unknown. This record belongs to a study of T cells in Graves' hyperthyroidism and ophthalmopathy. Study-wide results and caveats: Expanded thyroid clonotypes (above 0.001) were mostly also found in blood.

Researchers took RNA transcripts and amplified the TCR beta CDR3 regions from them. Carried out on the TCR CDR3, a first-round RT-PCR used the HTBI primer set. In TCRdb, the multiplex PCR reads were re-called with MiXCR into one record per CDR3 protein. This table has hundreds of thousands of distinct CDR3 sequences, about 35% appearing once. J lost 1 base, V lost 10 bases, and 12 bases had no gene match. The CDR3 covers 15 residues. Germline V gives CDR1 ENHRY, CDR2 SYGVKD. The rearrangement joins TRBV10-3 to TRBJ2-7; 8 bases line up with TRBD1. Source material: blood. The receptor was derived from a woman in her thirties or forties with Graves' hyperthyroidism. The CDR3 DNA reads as TGTGCCAGCAGGCTCGACAGGGGTTGGTCCTACGAGCAGTACTTC. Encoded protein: CASRLDRGWSYEQYF.